These 28 T cell receptor beta chains came from one sample sequenced in a study of Ad26.COV2.S vaccination and SARS-CoV-2 variants. Some clones are missing from TCRdb's copy, which holds only in-frame ones; the method was immunoSEQ multiplex PCR. The repertoire holds hundreds of thousands of clones, with roughly 90% as singletons. The treatment here: around 19 received Ad26.COV2.S at low or high dose, single or two shots; roughly five received placebo; per-sample allocation not given. Day 63 after the first injection of vaccine or placebo was the sampling time. Sequencing used peripheral blood, obtained in a trial of Ad26.COV2.S vaccine versus placebo. The receptors shown here come from a person aged 18 to 65 who received the Ad26.COV2.S COVID-19 vaccine or a placebo.

The chain recombines TRBV20-1 with TRBJ1-4, with D possibly matching TRBD1 (5 bases). With 3 bases removed from V and 4 bases from J, the gap between germline ends came to 12 bases. The germline CDR1 and CDR2 sequences are DFQATT and SNEGSKA (reference sequence). This CDR3 is built from 14 residues. CDR3 sequence: CSASGGGINEKLFF. The CDR3 DNA sequence: TGCAGTGCTAGTGGTGGGGGTATTAATGAAAAACTGTTTTTT.

The rearrangement links TRBV5-6 to TRBJ2-4, with D unclear. The V and J ends lost 0 bases and 1 base respectively, with 5 bases between them. The CDR3 has 14 residues. Germline CDR1 is SGHDT and CDR2 is YYEEEE. CDR3 loop: CASSLGSAKNIQYF. The CDR3 nucleotides are TGTGCCAGCAGCTTGGGGAGTGCCAAAAACATTCAGTACTTC.

The chain carries TRBV4-3 and TRBJ2-3, with 8 bases fitting TRBD1. The V and J ends lost 2 bases and 1 base, in that order; junction bases with no gene match: 2. Looked up from germline, CDR1 is LGHNA and CDR2 is YSLEER. The CDR3 extends over 15 amino acids. The CDR3 DNA follows: TGCGCCAGCAGCCAACCGGGACAGGGCACAGATACGCAGTATTTT. It encodes CASSQPGQGTDTQYF.

The chain links TRBV15 to TRBJ2-1; D not certain. The germline V gene has CDR1 LNHNV and CDR2 YYDKDF (reference sequence). Trimming removed 3 bases from V and 6 bases from J, with 9 bases in between. CDR3 size: 13 residues. CDR3 nucleotide sequence: TGTGCCACCAGCAGGACCCCCTCCAATGAGCAGTTCTTC. Its translation is CATSRTPSNEQFF. The variable domain in full, completed from reference TRBV15 and TRBJ2-1, reads DAMVIQNPRYQVTQFGKPVTLSCSQTLNHNVMYWYQQKSSQAPKLLFHYYDKDFNNEADTPDNFQSRRPNTSFCFLDIRSPGLGDTAMYLCATSRTPSNEQFFGPGTRLTVL.

The chain joins TRBV29-1 to TRBJ1-1; no definite D call. V was trimmed by 1 base and J by 0 bases, leaving 0 bases between them. Germline V gene data show CDR1 as SQVTM and CDR2 as ANQGSEA. This CDR3 has 11 amino acids. CDR3 region: CSVEVNTEAFF. CDR3 coding DNA: TGCAGCGTTGAAGTGAACACTGAAGCTTTCTTT.

There are a few counts of this clone. The chain links TRBV7-8 to TRBJ1-1, with TRBD1 identical over 9 bases. The CDR3 is made up of 16 amino acids. Per the germline V gene, CDR1 is SGHVS and CDR2 is FQNEAQ. V lost 6 bases to trimming and J lost 5 bases; unmatched junction nucleotides: 13. CDR3 in amino acids: CASRMNAGQGGTEAFF. In DNA form, the CDR3 reads TGTGCCAGCAGAATGAACGCGGGACAGGGTGGGACTGAAGCTTTCTTT.

The genes are TRBV10-3 and TRBJ1-2, with 7 bases lining up with TRBD1. The CDR3 length is 14 residues. V lost 3 bases and J lost 6; bases outside the gene matches: 7. Per the germline V gene, CDR1 is ENHRY and CDR2 is SYGVKD. In DNA form, the CDR3 reads TGTGCCATCAGTGAATCCCGACAGGGAGATGGCTACACCTTC. Protein: CAISESRQGDGYTF.

This rearrangement joins TRBV19 to TRBJ1-1, with 8 bases lining up with TRBD1. CDR3 length: 14 amino acids. CDR1 is LNHDA, CDR2 SQIVND, per germline (reference sequence). V was clipped by 0 bases and J by 10 bases; unmatched bases: 7. The CDR3 DNA is TGTGCCAGTAGTATAGATCCCCAAGACAGGGGAGCTTTCTTT. It specifies CASSIDPQDRGAFF.

J is TRBJ1-1 and V is TRBV6-5, with 7 nucleotides matching TRBD1. The ends lost 0 bases at V and 0 bases at J; junction bases unmatched: 4. The CDR3 has 16 amino acids. Germline V CDR1 and CDR2: MNHEY, SVGAGI. The CDR3 DNA sequence: TGTGCCAGCAGTTACTCTACTGGGACAGTGAACACTGAAGCTTTCTTT. This codes for CASSYSTGTVNTEAFF.

The chain carries TRBV5-5 and TRBJ1-5, with 8 bases matching TRBD1. The CDR3 loop spans 15 amino acids. V lost 2 bases and J lost 3; bases outside the gene matches: 4. Germline lookup yields CDR1 SGHKS and CDR2 YYEKEE (reference sequence). CDR3 amino acids: CASSLGTGVNQPQHF. The DNA of the CDR3 is TGTGCCAGCAGCTTAGGGACAGGAGTCAATCAGCCCCAGCATTTT.

The chain has TRBV2 and TRBJ2-3; 8 bases map to TRBD1. Germline trimming cut 7 bases from V and 4 bases from J; bases unmatched to any gene: 10. The CDR3 extends over 15 amino acids. CDR1 is SNHLY, CDR2 FYNNEI, per germline. This CDR3 reads CASTRDRIASDTQYF. The CDR3 DNA reads TGTGCCAGCACAAGGGACAGGATAGCTTCAGATACGCAGTATTTT.

This rearrangement joins TRBV3-1 (or the pseudogene TRBV3-2) to TRBJ2-2, with D uncertain. Germline assignment: CDR1 LGHDT and CDR2 YNNKEL (reference sequence). Trimming stripped 11 bases from V and 1 base from J, with 11 bases between. The CDR3 extends over 13 amino acids. CDR3 protein: CACSPGNTGELFF. DNA for the CDR3: TGTGCCTGCTCCCCAGGGAACACCGGGGAGCTGTTTTTT.

The V gene is TRBV7-9, the J gene TRBJ2-7; D gene uncertain. CDR1 SEHNR and CDR2 FQNEAQ come from the germline V gene (reference sequence). The CDR3 totals 14 residues. V was shortened by 5 bases and J by 2 bases, with 13 bases between the two germline ends. The CDR3 DNA is TGTGCCAGCAGCCTTAGTAGTCAGCCCTACGAGCAGTACTTC. Its translation is CASSLSSQPYEQYF.

The V gene is TRBV10-3, the J gene TRBJ2-7; 9 nucleotides line up with TRBD1. This CDR3 comprises 16 residues. Germline CDR1 and CDR2: ENHRY and SYGVKD. CDR3: CVRHQFLWDRAGVQYF. The CDR3 DNA reads TGTGTCCGCCATCAATTTCTCTGGGACAGGGCTGGTGTGCAGTACTTC.

The V gene is TRBV28, the J gene TRBJ1-5, with 7 bases identical to TRBD1. This CDR3 is built from 16 residues. With V trimmed by 3 bases and J by 0 bases, 5 bases remained unmatched. The germline V gene encodes CDR1 MDHEN and CDR2 SYDVKM. DNA for the CDR3: TGTGCCAGCAGTTTGCACAGGGGATATAGCAATCAGCCCCAGCATTTT. It is translated as CASSLHRGYSNQPQHF.

The chain couples TRBV3-1 (or the pseudogene TRBV3-2) to TRBJ2-3; D is uncertain. This CDR3 is built from 16 residues. Trimming cost V 5 bases and J 1 base, with 16 bases left between them. From germline, CDR1 is LGHDT and CDR2 YNNKEL (reference sequence). In DNA form, the CDR3 reads TGTGCCAGCAGCTTCGACTTAGGAACGGGCACAGATACGCAGTATTTT. As protein: CASSFDLGTGTDTQYF.

The rearrangement uses TRBV19 and TRBJ1-4; 9 bases line up with TRBD1. Germline CDR1 reads LNHDA; CDR2 reads SQIVND (reference sequence). V lost 7 bases, J lost 6 bases, and 21 bases stayed unmatched. This CDR3 has 19 amino acids. The CDR3 coding sequence is TGTGCCAGTATCCTGCATGAGGGACAGGGTCACACGCGGGATGAAAAACTGTTTTTT. Encoded protein: CASILHEGQGHTRDEKLFF.

The chain uses TRBV9 and TRBJ1-4, with D unclear. Trimming took 0 bases from V and 8 from J, leaving 17 bases between them. This CDR3 has 16 residues. Germline CDR1 reads SGDLS; CDR2 reads YYNGEE. CDR3 bases: TGTGCCAGCAGCGTAGAGTGGTCAGAACCCGCAGAAAAACTGTTTTTT. Its protein product is CASSVEWSEPAEKLFF.

J is TRBJ1-4 and V is TRBV19; possibly TRBD1 for D (6 bases). The CDR3 spans 15 residues. V was shortened by 5 bases and J by 7 bases, with 17 bases between the two germline ends. CDR1 is LNHDA, CDR2 SQIVND, per germline (reference sequence). The CDR3 region is CASSLRQDQAEKLFF. CDR3 nucleotide sequence: TGTGCCAGTAGTCTTCGACAGGACCAGGCTGAAAAACTGTTTTTT.

The chain is built from TRBV10-1 and TRBJ2-7; 7 nucleotides align to TRBD2. Trimming cost V 3 bases and J 2 bases; bases outside gene matches: 7. Germline V gene data show CDR1 as WNHNN and CDR2 as SYGVQD (reference sequence). CDR3 length equals 15 residues. CDR3 sequence (DNA): TGCGCCAGCAGTGATAGGACTAGGGATACCTACGAGCAGTACTTC. This codes for CASSDRTRDTYEQYF.

The V and J genes are TRBV6-6 and TRBJ2-1, with 8 positions matching TRBD2. After removal of 5 bases from V and 6 bases from J, the junction contained 9 bases not matched to a gene. Germline V lookup: CDR1 MNHNY, CDR2 SVGAGI (reference sequence). The CDR3 has 15 amino acids. In DNA form, the CDR3 reads TGTGCCAGCAGTAAGGGGACTAGTGAGCCCAATGAGCAGTTCTTC. The encoded protein is CASSKGTSEPNEQFF.

The rearrangement uses TRBV6-2 or TRBV6-3 and TRBJ2-1; D is unclear. This CDR3 is 15 amino acids long. Germline V CDR1 and CDR2: MNHEY, SVGEGT. Trimming took 2 bases from V and 8 from J, leaving 16 bases between them. This CDR3 reads CASSYEATWSDEQFF. CDR3 sequence (DNA): TGTGCCAGCAGTTACGAAGCCACCTGGTCTGATGAGCAGTTCTTC.

The rearrangement uses TRBV5-1 and TRBJ2-1, with D hard to call. The germline CDR1 and CDR2 sequences are SGHRS and YFSETQ. V lost 0 bases and J 7 bases, leaving 8 bases between the germline ends. The CDR3 spans 13 residues. Here the CDR3 DNA reads TGCGCCAGCAGCTTGGGACTGCTGAATGAGCAGTTCTTC. Translating it yields CASSLGLLNEQFF.

This chain joins TRBV4-2 and TRBJ2-2; D is unresolved. V was pared by 0 bases and J by 4 bases, with 3 bases between. This CDR3 has 13 residues. CDR1 is LGHNA, CDR2 YNFKEQ, per germline. The CDR3 spells CASSQDPTGELFF. The CDR3 DNA reads as TGTGCCAGCAGCCAAGATCCCACCGGGGAGCTGTTTTTT.

CDR3 bases: TGTGCCAGCAGCCCAGGGGGAGGGGGCCTTCATAATTCACCCCTCCACTTT. This codes for CASSPGGGGLHNSPLHF. V and J are TRBV4-2 and TRBJ1-6; TRBD1 matches 7 bases. With 4 bases clipped from V and 5 bases from J, the junction kept 11 bases outside the gene matches. The CDR3 runs 17 residues. CDR1 is LGHNA and CDR2 is YNFKEQ in the germline V gene.

This rearrangement joins TRBV19 to TRBJ2-1, with 9 bases fitting TRBD2. The CDR3 runs 16 residues. Losses at the gene ends were 3 bases for V and 4 bases for J; bases not matched to a gene: 7. The germline gives CDR1 LNHDA, CDR2 SQIVND (reference sequence). The CDR3 nucleotides read TGTGCCAGTAGTATTGACGCTAGCGGGGCATACAATGAGCAGTTCTTC. It encodes CASSIDASGAYNEQFF.

This clone was counted once. The rearrangement joins TRBV5-6 to TRBJ2-1; D may be TRBD1 (6 bases). Trimming cost V 6 bases and J 9 bases, with 13 bases left between them. The germline V gene has CDR1 SGHDT and CDR2 YYEEEE. The CDR3 contains 12 residues. The CDR3 is CASTEQGFEQFF. CDR3 sequence (DNA): TGTGCCAGCACCGAACAGGGTTTTGAGCAGTTCTTC.

This clone was seen once. This chain connects TRBV30 to TRBJ2-2; tentatively, D is TRBD1 or TRBD2 (5 bases each). In germline, CDR1 is GTSNPN, CDR2 SVGIG (reference sequence). Trimming pared 0 bases from V and 6 bases from J, leaving 8 bases between. The CDR3 runs 13 residues. DNA of the CDR3: TGTGCCTGGAGTGTATTGGGGGCCGGGGAGCTGTTTTTT. Amino acid sequence: CAWSVLGAGELFF.